Described below is a single T cell receptor beta chain sequence and its context. The antigen remains unidentified. TCRdb redid the calling of the reads with MiXCR, one entry per CDR3 protein. The data hold 800,000 to 950,000 distinct CDR3 sequences, with over 25% observed a single time. V shed 7 bases and J shed 7 bases, with 13 bases lying between them. This CDR3 spans 13 amino acids. The entry originates in a study of T cell repertoires in cytomegalovirus infection. At the level of the study: Shared public TCR beta signatures pointed to both CMV infection and a matching HLA type.

Study conclusions and caveats: What dominated the ex vivo response were HLA-C-restricted CMV-specific TCR beta clonotypes. Summed frequency of public TCR beta families distinguished CMV carriers with the relevant HLA.

The sequences come from cultured CD8+ T cells from PBMCs, collected from culture after CMV antigen stimulation. The receptor's source is a human donor in good health (CMV status not recorded). Some clones in this sample may be carry-over from other donors' samples. The chain uses TRBV12-3 or TRBV12-4 and TRBJ2-2, with D perhaps TRBD1 (6 bases). Here the CDR3 reads CASMWQGIGELFF. CDR3 sequence (DNA): TGTGCCAGCATGTGGCAGGGGATCGGGGAGCTGTTTTTT.